The 3 T cell receptor beta chains below come from one sample, sequenced in a study of molecular identifiers for immune sequencing clone quantification. From the PCR reads, TCRdb called clonotypes with MiXCR, one entry per CDR3 protein. This table holds over 9,000 distinct CDR3 sequences, around 14% found once. The sequenced material came from naive CD8+ T cells from blood, with Jurkat cell RNA spiked in. The sample's subset: FACS-sorted CD8+CD4-CCR7+CD45RA+ naive T cells. These receptors were obtained from a human donor in good health. Some libraries in this study had Jurkat cell RNA spiked in.

This clonotype was counted many times. The chain employs TRBV6-5 and TRBJ1-2; 11 bases align to TRBD1. V was pared by 0 bases and J by 4 bases, with 1 base of the junction left unmatched. Germline V gene lookup returns CDR1 MNHEY and CDR2 SVGAGI. The length of the CDR3 is 15 residues. CDR3 sequence reads: CASSYSGQGGYGYTF. The CDR3 DNA reads as TGTGCCAGCAGTTACTCGGGACAGGGGGGCTATGGCTACACCTTC.

This clonotype is labeled medium-sized. The chain recombines TRBV5-6 with TRBJ2-5, with D unclear. Germline CDR1 SGHDT, CDR2 YYEEEE. This CDR3 spans 15 amino acids. Trimming took 0 bases from V and 5 from J, leaving 14 bases between them. CDR3 region: CASSLVRSSRETQYF. In nucleotides, the CDR3 is TGTGCCAGCAGCTTGGTTAGAAGTAGTCGCGAGACCCAGTACTTC.

Only a few counts were recorded for this clonotype. The chain is built from TRBV11-2 and TRBJ2-2, with TRBD2 identical over 12 bases. J gave up 0 bases and V 5 bases, and 7 bases lay outside the gene matches. Germline assignment: CDR1 SGHAT and CDR2 FQNNGV. The CDR3 extends over 18 amino acids. DNA for the CDR3: TGTGCCAGCAGCGACGGACTAGCGGGGCGAACGAACACCGGGGAGCTGTTTTTT. Its protein product is CASSDGLAGRTNTGELFF.